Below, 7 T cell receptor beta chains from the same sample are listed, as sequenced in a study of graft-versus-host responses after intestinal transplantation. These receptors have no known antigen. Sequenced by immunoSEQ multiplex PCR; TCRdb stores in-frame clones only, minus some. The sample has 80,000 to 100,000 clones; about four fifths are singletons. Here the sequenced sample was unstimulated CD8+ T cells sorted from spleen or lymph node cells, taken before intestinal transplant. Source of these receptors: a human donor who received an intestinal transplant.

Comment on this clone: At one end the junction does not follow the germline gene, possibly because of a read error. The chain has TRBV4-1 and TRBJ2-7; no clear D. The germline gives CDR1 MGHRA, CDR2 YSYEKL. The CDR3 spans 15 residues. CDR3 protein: CASSQDGVTSYEQYF. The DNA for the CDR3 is TGTGCCAGCAGCCAAGATGGGGTTACCTCCTACGAGCAGTACTTC.

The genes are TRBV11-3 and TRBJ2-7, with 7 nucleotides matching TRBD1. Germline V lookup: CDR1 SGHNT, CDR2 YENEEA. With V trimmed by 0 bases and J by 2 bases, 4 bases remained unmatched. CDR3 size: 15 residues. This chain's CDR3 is CASSLEGTETYEQYF. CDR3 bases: TGTGCCAGCAGCTTAGAAGGGACAGAGACCTACGAGCAGTACTTC.

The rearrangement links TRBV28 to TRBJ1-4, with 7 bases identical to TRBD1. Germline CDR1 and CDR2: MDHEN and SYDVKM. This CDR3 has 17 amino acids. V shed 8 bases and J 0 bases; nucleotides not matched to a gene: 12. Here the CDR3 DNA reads TGTGCCAGCTTTGCCGGGACAGTTAAAGCAACTAATGAAAAACTGTTTTTT. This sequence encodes CASFAGTVKATNEKLFF.

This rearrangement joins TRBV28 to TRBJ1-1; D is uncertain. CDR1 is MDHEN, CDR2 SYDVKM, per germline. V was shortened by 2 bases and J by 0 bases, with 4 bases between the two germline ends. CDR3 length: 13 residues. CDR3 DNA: TGTGCCAGCAGTTTAGTTATGAACACTGAAGCTTTCTTT. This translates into CASSLVMNTEAFF.

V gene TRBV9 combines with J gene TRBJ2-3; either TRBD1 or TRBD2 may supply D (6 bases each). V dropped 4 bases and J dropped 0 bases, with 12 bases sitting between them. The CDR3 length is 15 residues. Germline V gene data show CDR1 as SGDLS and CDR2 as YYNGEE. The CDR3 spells CASSMRGVSTDTQYF. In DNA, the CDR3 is TGTGCCAGCAGCATGAGGGGGGTTAGCACAGATACGCAGTATTTT.

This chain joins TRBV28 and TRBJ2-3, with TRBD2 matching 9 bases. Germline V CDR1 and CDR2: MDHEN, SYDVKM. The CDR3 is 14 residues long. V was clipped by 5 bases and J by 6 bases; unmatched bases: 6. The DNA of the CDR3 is TGTGCCAGCAGTCTGGGGACTAGCCCGGATACGCAGTATTTT. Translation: CASSLGTSPDTQYF.

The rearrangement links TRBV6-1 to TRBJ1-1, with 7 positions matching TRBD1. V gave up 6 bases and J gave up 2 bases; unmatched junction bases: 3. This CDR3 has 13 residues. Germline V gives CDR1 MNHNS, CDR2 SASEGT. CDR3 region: CASSGDSNTEAFF. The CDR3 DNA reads TGTGCCAGCAGCGGGGACAGTAACACTGAAGCTTTCTTT.